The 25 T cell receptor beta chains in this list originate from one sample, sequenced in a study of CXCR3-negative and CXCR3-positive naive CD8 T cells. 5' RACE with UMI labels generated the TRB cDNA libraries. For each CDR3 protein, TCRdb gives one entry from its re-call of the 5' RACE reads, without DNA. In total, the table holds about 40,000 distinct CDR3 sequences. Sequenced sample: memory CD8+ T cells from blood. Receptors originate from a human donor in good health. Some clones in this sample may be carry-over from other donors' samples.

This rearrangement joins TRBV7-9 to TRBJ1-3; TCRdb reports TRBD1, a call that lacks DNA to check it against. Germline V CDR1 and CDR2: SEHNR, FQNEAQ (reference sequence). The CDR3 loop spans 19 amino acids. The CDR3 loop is CASSSTEVVRTTSGNTIYF.

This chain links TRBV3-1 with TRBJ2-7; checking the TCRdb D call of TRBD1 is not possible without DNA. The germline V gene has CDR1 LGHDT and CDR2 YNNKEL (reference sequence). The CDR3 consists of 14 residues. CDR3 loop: CASTPGAGAYEQYF.

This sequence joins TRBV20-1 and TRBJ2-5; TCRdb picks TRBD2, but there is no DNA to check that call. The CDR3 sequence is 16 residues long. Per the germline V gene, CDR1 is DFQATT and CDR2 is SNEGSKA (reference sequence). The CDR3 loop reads CSARGPPGGPSETQYF.

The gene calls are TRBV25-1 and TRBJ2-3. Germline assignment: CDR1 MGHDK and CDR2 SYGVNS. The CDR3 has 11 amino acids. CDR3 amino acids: CASSDEDTQYF.

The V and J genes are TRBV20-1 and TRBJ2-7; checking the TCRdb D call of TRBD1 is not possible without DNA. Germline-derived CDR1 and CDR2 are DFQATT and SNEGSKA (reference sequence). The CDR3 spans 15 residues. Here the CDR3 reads CSAREPGQGFYEQYF.

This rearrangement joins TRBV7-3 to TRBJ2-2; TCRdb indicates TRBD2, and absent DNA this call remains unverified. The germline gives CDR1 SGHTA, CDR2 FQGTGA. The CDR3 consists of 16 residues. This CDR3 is CASSLLAGGPVGELFF.

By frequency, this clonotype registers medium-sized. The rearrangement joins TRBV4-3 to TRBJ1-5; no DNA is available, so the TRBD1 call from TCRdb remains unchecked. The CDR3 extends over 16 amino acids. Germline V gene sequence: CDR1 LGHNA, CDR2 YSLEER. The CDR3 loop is CASSQGPGTGGQPQHF.

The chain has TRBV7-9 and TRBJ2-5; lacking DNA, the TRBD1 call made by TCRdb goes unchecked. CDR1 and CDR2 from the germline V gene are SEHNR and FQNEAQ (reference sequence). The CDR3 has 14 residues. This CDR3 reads CASSSQGNGETQYF.

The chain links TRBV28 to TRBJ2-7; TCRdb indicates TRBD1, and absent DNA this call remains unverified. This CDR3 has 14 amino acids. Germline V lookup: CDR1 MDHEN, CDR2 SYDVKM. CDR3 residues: CASSLQGRVYEQYF.

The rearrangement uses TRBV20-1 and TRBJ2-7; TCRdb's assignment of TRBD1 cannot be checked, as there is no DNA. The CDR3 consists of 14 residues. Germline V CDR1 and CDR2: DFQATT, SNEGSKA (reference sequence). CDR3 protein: CSAGTGEAHYEQYF.

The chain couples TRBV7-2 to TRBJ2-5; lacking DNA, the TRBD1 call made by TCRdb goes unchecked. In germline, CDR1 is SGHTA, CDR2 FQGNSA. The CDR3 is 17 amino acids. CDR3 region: CASSLIGGRGPLQTQYF. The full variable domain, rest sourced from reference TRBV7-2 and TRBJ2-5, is GAGVSQSPSNKVTEKGKDVELRCDPISGHTALYWYRQSLGQGLEFLIYFQGNSAPDKSGLPSDRFSAERTGGSVSTLTIQRTQQEDSAVYLCASSLIGGRGPLQTQYFGPGTRLLVL.

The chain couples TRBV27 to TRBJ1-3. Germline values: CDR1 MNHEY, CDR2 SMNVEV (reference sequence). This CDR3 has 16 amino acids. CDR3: CASSLSGQGLGNTIYF.

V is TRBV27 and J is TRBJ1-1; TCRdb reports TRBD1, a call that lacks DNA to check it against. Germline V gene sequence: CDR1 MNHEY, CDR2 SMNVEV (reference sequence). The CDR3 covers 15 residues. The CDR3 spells CASSFTTGGITEAFF.

The CDR3 sequence: CSQLERGREETQYF. This chain connects TRBV29-1 to TRBJ2-5; lacking DNA, the TRBD1 call made by TCRdb goes unchecked. The CDR3 runs to 14 residues. Looked up from germline, CDR1 is SQVTM and CDR2 is ANQGSEA.

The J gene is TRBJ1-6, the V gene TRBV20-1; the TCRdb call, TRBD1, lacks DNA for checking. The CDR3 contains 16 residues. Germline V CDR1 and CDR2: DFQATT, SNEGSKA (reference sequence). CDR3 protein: CSARDLRTGDNSPLHF.

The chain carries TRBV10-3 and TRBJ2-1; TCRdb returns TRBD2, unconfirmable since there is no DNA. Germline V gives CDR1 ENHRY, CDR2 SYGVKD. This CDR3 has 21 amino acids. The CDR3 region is CAISVTSVYSGLAGANNEQFF.

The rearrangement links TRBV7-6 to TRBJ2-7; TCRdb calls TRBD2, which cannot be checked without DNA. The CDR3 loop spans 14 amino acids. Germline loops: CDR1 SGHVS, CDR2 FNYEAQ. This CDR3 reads CASSPSGGSYEQYF.

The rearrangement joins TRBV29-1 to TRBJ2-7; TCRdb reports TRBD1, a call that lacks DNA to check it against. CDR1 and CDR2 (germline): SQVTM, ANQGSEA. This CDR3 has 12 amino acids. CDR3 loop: CSVEGTAYEQYF.

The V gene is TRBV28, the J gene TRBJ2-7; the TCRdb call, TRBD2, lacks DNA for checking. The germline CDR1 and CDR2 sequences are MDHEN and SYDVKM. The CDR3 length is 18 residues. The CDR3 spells CASSCPTGTEISSYEQYF.

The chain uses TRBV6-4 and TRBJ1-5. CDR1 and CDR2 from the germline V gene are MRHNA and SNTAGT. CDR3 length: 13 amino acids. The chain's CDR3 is CASSDSDNQPQHF.

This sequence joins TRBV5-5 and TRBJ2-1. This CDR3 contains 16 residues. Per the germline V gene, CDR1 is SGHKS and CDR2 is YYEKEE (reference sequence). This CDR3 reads CASSLALWVRSDEQFF.

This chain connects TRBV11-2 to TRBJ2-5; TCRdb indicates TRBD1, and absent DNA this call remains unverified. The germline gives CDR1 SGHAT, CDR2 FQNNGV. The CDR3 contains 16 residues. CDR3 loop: CASSLVYVSQEETQYF. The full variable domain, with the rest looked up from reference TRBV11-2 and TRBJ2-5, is EAGVAQSPRYKIIEKRQSVAFWCNPISGHATLYWYQQILGQGPKLLIQFQNNGVVDDSQLPKDRFSAERLKGVDSTLKIQPAKLEDSAVYLCASSLVYVSQEETQYFGPGTRLLVL.

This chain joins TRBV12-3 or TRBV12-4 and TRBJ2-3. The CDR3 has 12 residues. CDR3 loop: CASRHVTDTQYF.

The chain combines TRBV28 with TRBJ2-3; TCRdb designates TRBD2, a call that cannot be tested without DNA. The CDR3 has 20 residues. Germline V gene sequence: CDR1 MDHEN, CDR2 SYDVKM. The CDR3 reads CASSSILGLASLPHADTQYF.

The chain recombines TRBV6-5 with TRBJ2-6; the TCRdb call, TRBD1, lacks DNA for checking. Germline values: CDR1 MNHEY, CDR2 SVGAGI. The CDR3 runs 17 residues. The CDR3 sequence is CASSYSAPRSGANVLTF.